This T cell receptor beta chain appears in the sequencing data of a study of blood T cell repertoires in COVID-19. Across the whole study: Samples taken during acute and convalescent COVID-19 were collected in the United States, Italy and Spain. T cells, B-cell-depleted T cells, or PBMCs provided the cDNA or gDNA that served as material.

Per the authors' pipeline: Estimation of nucleated cell counts relied on the amplification of reference gene primers. Generated by immunoSEQ multiplex PCR, the TCRdb table keeps only in-frame clones and is missing some. D and trimming were read from the DNA, whereas the V and J calls and clone size are those reported in that table. The repertoire holds about 73,000 clones, with 89% as singletons. Germline V gene data show CDR1 as SEHNR and CDR2 as FQNEAQ (reference sequence). CDR3 length: 15 residues. Germline trimming cut 5 bases from V and 5 bases from J; bases unmatched to any gene: 10. This clone has only one observation.

The chain joins TRBV7-9 to TRBJ1-1, with TRBD1 identical over 8 bases. The sequenced sample was peripheral blood. The receptor was isolated from a man older than 75 with acute or convalescent COVID-19. CDR3 residues: CASSAGGPVGTEAFF. The CDR3 DNA is TGTGCCAGCAGCGCAGGGGGCCCGGTGGGAACTGAAGCTTTCTTT.